A selection of T cell receptor beta chains follows, all from one sample in a study of blood T cell repertoires in COVID-19. Clones were read by immunoSEQ multiplex PCR, and TCRdb kept only the in-frame ones, dropping some. The sample lists fewer than 120,000 clones, 85% to 90% occurring once. The sequencing sample was made of peripheral blood. Source of these receptors: a woman between 45 and 60 years old with acute or convalescent COVID-19. The CDR3 runs from the conserved cysteine through the conserved F or W. D genes are given only for firm matches. Rows give clone size only sometimes, using once, few, many, or a class for an expanded clone.

d_gene	abundance	v_gene	j_gene	CDR3nt	CDR3aa
NA	NA	TRBV12-3/TRBV12-4	TRBJ2-1	TGTGCCAGCACCATGGGGGGCAATGAGCAGTTCTTC	CASTMGGNEQFF
NA	NA	TRBV29-1	TRBJ2-1	TGCAGCGTTGGACGAGCCTCAGGTAGCTCCTACAATGAGCAGTTCTTC	CSVGRASGSSYNEQFF
TRBD1	NA	TRBV6-5	TRBJ1-6	TGTGCCAGCACCGCCGGGACAGGAAATTCACCCCTCCACTTT	CASTAGTGNSPLHF
TRBD1	NA	TRBV28	TRBJ2-7	TGTGCCAGCCGATCCGGCGGGACAGGTGACTACGAGCAGTACTTC	CASRSGGTGDYEQYF
TRBD2	NA	TRBV7-6	TRBJ2-2	TGTGCCAGCAGCATCTTTTCTAGCGGGAAGGCCGGGGAGCTGTTTTTT	CASSIFSSGKAGELFF
TRBD1	NA	TRBV6-5	TRBJ1-2	TGTGCCACCGTTAGGACAGGACGCGAAGAGATGGGCTACACCTTC	CATVRTGREEMGYTF
TRBD1	many	TRBV5-1	TRBJ1-3	TGCGCCAGCAGCTCGGGACAGTCCCACTCTGGAAACACCATATATTTT	CASSSGQSHSGNTIYF
NA	NA	TRBV18	TRBJ2-3	TGTGCCAGCATCCCGAACAGCCACGATACGCAGTATTTT	CASIPNSHDTQYF
TRBD1	NA	TRBV5-1	TRBJ1-2	TGCGCCAGCGGGACAGGCTATGGCTACACCTTC	CASGTGYGYTF
TRBD1	NA	TRBV5-4	TRBJ2-3	TGTGCCAGCCCCTGGGACAGGGGGCGGGATACGCAGTATTTT	CASPWDRGRDTQYF
TRBD2	NA	TRBV14	TRBJ2-2	TGTGCCAGCAGCCAAGAACGGACTAGCGGCGCGAACACCGGGGAGCTGTTTTTT	CASSQERTSGANTGELFF
NA	NA	TRBV11-1	TRBJ2-2	TGTGCCAGCAGCCCCCCGGGACAAGACACCGGGGAGCTGTTTTTT	CASSPPGQDTGELFF
NA	NA	TRBV28	TRBJ1-1	TGTGCCAGCAGTTTAACGACACCGGGAGACACTGAAGCTTTCTTT	CASSLTTPGDTEAFF
TRBD2	NA	TRBV4-1	TRBJ2-1	TGCGCCAGCAGCCAAGAGGGAGGGTACTATGAGCAGTTCTTC	CASSQEGGYYEQFF
NA	NA	TRBV7-6	TRBJ2-2	TGTGCCAGCAGCGCCCGGTCTGGCGGGGCCCTCGGGGAGCTGTTTTTT	CASSARSGGALGELFF
TRBD2	NA	TRBV7-9	TRBJ2-3	TGTGCCAGCTCCAACCGGACTAGCGGGAGGAATACGCAGTATTTT	CASSNRTSGRNTQYF
NA	NA	TRBV24-1	TRBJ1-5	TGTGCCACCAGTGCCCTTGAGGGTCAGCCCCAGCATTTT	CATSALEGQPQHF
NA	NA	TRBV27	TRBJ1-5	TGTGCCAGCAGTTTAGGGGGGAGGACTCAGCCCCAGCATTTT	CASSLGGRTQPQHF
NA	NA	TRBV19	TRBJ1-2	TGTGCCACTAGTCCGGGACTCACCTACACCTTC	CATSPGLTYTF
TRBD2	NA	TRBV28	TRBJ2-3	TGTGCCAGCAGTGTAGCGGGACGGGCCCCAGATACGCAGTATTTT	CASSVAGRAPDTQYF